This TCR beta chain was recovered during a study of T cell responses to AZD1222 COVID-19 vaccine (dated by TCRdb to about 2021). As for the study more broadly: A total of about 230 trial participants underwent TCR sequencing, of whom approximately 210 received two doses of AZD1222 and about 26 received two doses of the MenACWY control vaccine. Enrollment into the trials was organized by age into subgroups of 18-55, 56-69 and 70-plus years, and those subgroups contained roughly 140, 27 and 60 TCR-sequenced participants, respectively.

V is clipped by 4 bases and J by 6 bases, and the sequence between their germline boundaries is 5 bases long. CDR1 is given as KGHSH and CDR2 as LQKENI, both from the germline V gene. There are 11 amino acids in the CDR3, from cysteine to phenylalanine inclusive. Only the CDR3 part of the read is kept: 33 bases, read in frame from the first base. The CDR3 regions of human TCRbeta chains were analyzed by immunosequencing. Under the source paper's analysis protocol: TCRs in the repertoires were compared against a reference library of SARS-CoV-2-specific TCRs that had been generated with the MIRA antigen-specificity platform. Breadth was defined as the fraction of unique TCRs that were SARS-CoV-2-associated, and depth was defined as the fraction of total T cells that were SARS-CoV-2-associated. Using the MIRA data, each spike-specific TCR was assigned both to the spike region to which the TCR was reactive and to a CD4 or CD8 class. Log10-transformed breadth and depth values were compared by one-way ANOVA with Sidak's multiple comparisons tests. Here the immuneACCESS table is served through TCRdb, limited to in-frame sequences with V and J called. Missing clones are a known gap in these copies; in checked studies unresolved V genes cover under half, and the rest lacks a known reason. The V and J calls and clone size are taken from that table; D and trimming were inferred from the DNA. Present in this sample are about 160,000 clones, about 90% of which were seen just once. The ten most abundant clones make up about 4% of the sample.

In light of the paper, this sample's time point label describes: baseline before first vaccination. According to the study, the label for this sample's treatment or condition signals: meningococcal conjugate vaccine given as trial control. Vaccinee samples were obtained from the UK trials COV001 and COV002, which included a single-blind randomized controlled phase 2/3 trial of AZD1222 (ChAdOx1 nCoV-19) in healthy adults. For TCRbeta chain sequencing, PBMC samples from trial participants were taken at day 0 and at day 28 after the second dose. A word on this clone: The antigen this receptor binds is unknown. No qualities accompany the bases; no much larger clone lies one base away.

Points the paper makes about the study in general: Conclusions about previously exposed vaccinees are limited, since just six or seven AZD1222 recipients were seropositive for SARS-CoV-2 at baseline. Participants were mostly white British and included more females than males, and it was suggested by the authors that clonal diversity may have been underestimated. Epitopes outside the regions mutated in the B.1.351 and B.1.1.7 variants were reportedly recognized by nearly half of the unique spike-specific TCRs. Because no day 14 peak-response samples were available, repertoires were characterized only after the peak T cell response. The whole spike protein was spanned by vaccine-associated CD4 TCRs, and dominant responses were seen in regions 160-218 and 743-854. A significant rise in spike-specific TCR breadth and depth was observed after two AZD1222 doses relative to day 0 and relative to MenACWY recipients. The 56-69-year group was small, and its depth increase did not reach significance, likely because of low power.

The chain is assembled from TRBV18 and TRBJ2-3, with an unclear D gene assignment. The sequencing here drew on peripheral blood, taken on day 0 of MenACWY control vaccination. The sequence was collected from an adult in good health. The CDR3 here reads CASSRADTQYF. The DNA sequence is given as TGTGCCAGCTCACGAGCGGATACGCAGTATTTT. Full variable domain (CDR3 extended with the reference TRBV18 and TRBJ2-3 proteins): NAGVMQNPRHLVRRRGQEARLRCSPMKGHSHVYWYRQLPEEGLKFMVYLQKENIIDESGMPKERFSAEFPKEGPSILRIQQVVRGDSAAYFCASSRADTQYFGPGTRLTVL.